These 32 T cell receptor beta chains were all obtained from the same sample, sequenced in a study of blood T cell repertoires in COVID-19. Data came from immunoSEQ multiplex PCR; TCRdb stores just in-frame clones and leaves some out. The table includes about 270,000 clones, around 89% detected once. The sequenced sample consisted of PBMCs or T cells enriched from blood (not recorded which). These TCRs come from a woman aged 55-70 years in a cohort exposed to, infected with or recovered from COVID-19 (not recorded which).

This clone appeared a few times. The rearrangement uses TRBV3-1 (or the pseudogene TRBV3-2) and TRBJ1-6, with 7 bases that match TRBD1. CDR1 and CDR2 from the germline V gene are LGHDT and YNNKEL (reference sequence). V dropped 4 bases and J dropped 5; count of bases not matched to a gene: 2. CDR3 length: 14 residues. The CDR3, as DNA: TGTGCCAGCAGCCCGGACAGGAATAATTCACCCCTCCACTTT. It yields the protein CASSPDRNNSPLHF.

In the case of this clone: This CDR3 is also generated by other DNA sequences in the sample. The CDR3 DNA sequence: TGTGCCAGCAGTGTGGCAGGGGGTTCTGGGGCCAACGTCCTGACTTTC. This translates into CASSVAGGSGANVLTF. The rearrangement links TRBV2 to TRBJ2-6; 7 positions match TRBD1. The CDR3 has 16 residues. V was clipped by 4 bases and J by 1 base; unmatched bases: 4. Germline V CDR1 and CDR2: SNHLY, FYNNEI.

The sample holds one count of this clone. The chain uses TRBV9 and TRBJ1-2, with 8 bases that match TRBD1. CDR3 length equals 18 residues. Trimming took 4 bases from V and 8 from J; bases not matched to a gene: 22. The germline V gene has CDR1 SGDLS and CDR2 YYNGEE. The CDR3 spells CASSPRDRIYGISGGYTF. The CDR3 DNA is TGTGCCAGCAGCCCCCGGGACAGGATATATGGTATTTCGGGGGGCTACACCTTC. The entire variable domain, with the rest obtained from reference TRBV9 and TRBJ1-2, is as follows: DSGVTQTPKHLITATGQRVTLRCSPRSGDLSVYWYQQSLDQGLQFLIQYYNGEERAKGNILERFSAQQFPDLHSELNLSSLELGDSALYFCASSPRDRIYGISGGYTFGSGTRLTVV.

The V and J genes are TRBV11-2 and TRBJ2-2; D possibly corresponds to TRBD1 (5 bases). Trimming took 2 bases from V and 0 from J, leaving 7 bases between them. Looked up from germline, CDR1 is SGHAT and CDR2 is FQNNGV. CDR3 length: 15 residues. CDR3 protein: CASSLSDTNTGELFF. CDR3 DNA sequence: TGTGCCAGCAGCTTATCGGACACGAACACCGGGGAGCTGTTTTTT.

The gene calls are TRBV4-3 and TRBJ2-6; possible D gene TRBD1, 6 bases. This CDR3 contains 18 residues. Germline lookup yields CDR1 LGHNA and CDR2 YSLEER. Trimming took off 3 bases at V and 0 bases at J, with 15 bases between the two ends. CDR3 protein: CASSQLTGPNSGANVLTF. CDR3 DNA: TGCGCCAGCAGCCAGCTGACAGGTCCTAACTCTGGGGCCAACGTCCTGACTTTC.

The chain uses TRBV11-2 and TRBJ1-1; 7 bases agree with TRBD1. The J segment lost 8 bases and the V segment lost 0 bases, leaving 3 bases of the junction unmatched. The CDR3 totals 13 residues. CDR1 and CDR2 from the germline V gene are SGHAT and FQNNGV. The CDR3 bases are TGTGCCAGCAGCTTAGATCCAGGGGGGGAAGCTTTCTTT. Its translation is CASSLDPGGEAFF. Drawing the rest from reference TRBV11-2 and TRBJ1-1, the complete variable domain is EAGVAQSPRYKIIEKRQSVAFWCNPISGHATLYWYQQILGQGPKLLIQFQNNGVVDDSQLPKDRFSAERLKGVDSTLKIQPAKLEDSAVYLCASSLDPGGEAFFGQGTRLTVV.

This clone has just a few counts. The CDR3 is CASSLARETNTEAFF. In DNA form, the CDR3 reads TGCGCCAGCAGCTTGGCTAGGGAGACGAACACTGAAGCTTTCTTT. This rearrangement joins TRBV5-1 to TRBJ1-1; no definite D call. CDR1 is SGHRS, CDR2 YFSETQ, per germline. Trimming stripped 0 bases from V and 1 base from J, with 10 bases between. The CDR3 contains 15 residues.

As DNA, the CDR3 is TGTGCCAGCAGCCTACAGGGTCCTGGGGCCAACGTCCTGACTTTC. It is translated as CASSLQGPGANVLTF. The V call is TRBV7-3, the J call TRBJ2-6; TRBD1 might be the D (6 bases). Trimming removed 5 bases from V and 2 bases from J, with 10 bases in between. CDR1 and CDR2 (germline): SGHTA, FQGTGA. The CDR3 contains 15 residues.

The CDR3 sequence is CASVKGLGGELFF. The CDR3 DNA reads TGTGCCAGCGTGAAGGGACTGGGCGGGGAGCTGTTTTTT. The chain combines TRBV2 with TRBJ2-2; possible D gene TRBD2, 6 bases. V lost 8 bases and J 7 bases, leaving 14 bases between the germline ends. This CDR3 is built from 13 residues. Per germline, CDR1 SNHLY and CDR2 FYNNEI.

The chain is built from TRBV27 and TRBJ2-1; 8 nucleotides agree with TRBD2. Germline V gene lookup returns CDR1 MNHEY and CDR2 SMNVEV (reference sequence). V shed 5 bases, J shed 6 bases, and the junction held 9 bases outside the gene matches. The CDR3 has 15 residues. CDR3 DNA sequence: TGTGCCAGCAGTGGAACCGGGACTAGGAGCAATGAGCAGTTCTTC. Its translation is CASSGTGTRSNEQFF.

V is TRBV30 and J is TRBJ1-5; weak D call: TRBD1 (5 bases). V lost 2 bases and J 1 base, leaving 21 bases between the germline ends. Germline V lookup: CDR1 GTSNPN, CDR2 SVGIG (reference sequence). The CDR3 has 18 amino acids. CDR3 region: CAWSSSGPTRVSNQPQHF. In nucleotides, the CDR3 is TGTGCCTGGAGTTCCAGCGGGCCTACCAGGGTAAGCAATCAGCCCCAGCATTTT.

This clone came up once. This chain joins TRBV11-2 and TRBJ2-1; 9 bases fit TRBD2. V lost 8 bases, J lost 0 bases, and 5 bases stayed unmatched. The CDR3 contains 15 residues. Germline-derived CDR1 and CDR2 are SGHAT and FQNNGV. The CDR3 reads CASGPSGISYNEQFF. The CDR3 DNA sequence: TGTGCCAGCGGACCTAGCGGGATCTCCTACAATGAGCAGTTCTTC.

The rearrangement joins TRBV30 to TRBJ2-2; 16 bases line up with TRBD2. Trimming removed 8 bases from V and 7 bases from J; junction bases left unmatched: 7. This CDR3 has 15 amino acids. CDR1 is GTSNPN and CDR2 is SVGIG in the germline V gene (reference sequence). The CDR3 sequence is CARGLAGGPFGELFF. The CDR3 DNA reads as TGTGCCCGGGGACTAGCGGGAGGGCCGTTCGGGGAGCTGTTTTTT.

The chain combines TRBV5-1 with TRBJ2-3, with D perhaps TRBD1 (6 bases). Germline CDR1 and CDR2: SGHRS and YFSETQ. This CDR3 has 16 residues. With 4 bases removed from V and 2 bases from J, the gap between germline ends came to 17 bases. The CDR3 coding sequence is TGCGCCAGCAGCGTAATTCCCCAGGGGCTCACAGATACGCAGTATTTT. It yields the protein CASSVIPQGLTDTQYF.

This chain links TRBV15 with TRBJ2-7; 7 bases are shared with TRBD1. This CDR3 region has 15 residues. Unmatched junction bases numbered 5, after V lost 0 bases and J lost 3 bases. Germline V lookup: CDR1 LNHNV, CDR2 YYDKDF (reference sequence). In nucleotides, the CDR3 is TGTGCCACCAGCAGAGAAGGGGGCCGGGGCTACGAGCAGTACTTC. Its protein is CATSREGGRGYEQYF.

Comments on this clone: Germline is not matched at one junction end, which may reflect a read error. As DNA, the CDR3 is TGCAGCGTCGAAGGGGCCAGTAATGAGCAGTTCTTC. Residues: CSVEGASNEQFF. The J gene is TRBJ2-1, the V gene TRBV29-1; tentatively, D is TRBD1 (5 bases). The CDR3 spans 12 residues. Germline loops: CDR1 SQVTM, CDR2 ANQGSEA.

V is TRBV11-3 and J is TRBJ2-7; 9 positions match TRBD2. The V gene end was trimmed by 1 base and the J gene end by 3 bases; junction bases not matched to a gene: 13. Per the germline V gene, CDR1 is SGHNT and CDR2 is YENEEA. The CDR3 covers 18 residues. CDR3 in amino acids: CASSLAVGREGPFYEQYF. The CDR3 nucleotides read TGTGCCAGCAGCTTAGCAGTCGGGCGGGAGGGCCCCTTCTACGAGCAGTACTTC.

This clone was seen just once. The chain combines TRBV7-2 with TRBJ1-6; perhaps TRBD1 as D (5 bases). Per the germline V gene, CDR1 is SGHTA and CDR2 is FQGNSA. The CDR3 consists of 15 residues. V lost 1 base and J lost 6, with 10 bases in between. DNA for the CDR3: TGTGCCAGCAGCTTAGGGGTACAGGCTAATTCACCCCTCCACTTT. This sequence encodes CASSLGVQANSPLHF.

The chain carries TRBV7-9 and TRBJ2-7, with D maybe TRBD2 (6 bases). V dropped 3 bases and J dropped 1 base, with 7 bases sitting between them. The CDR3 runs to 13 residues. Germline lookup yields CDR1 SEHNR and CDR2 FQNEAQ (reference sequence). DNA of the CDR3: TGTGCCAGCAGCTTCGCGGGGTCCTACGAGCAGTACTTC. It encodes CASSFAGSYEQYF.

The chain uses TRBV6-5 and TRBJ1-2, with D possibly matching TRBD1 (6 bases). CDR3 length equals 14 residues. The germline V gene encodes CDR1 MNHEY and CDR2 SVGAGI. V was shortened by 11 bases and J by 3 bases, with 19 bases between the two germline ends. DNA for the CDR3: TGTGCCGCTTCGGCTGGGGGCTCCTACTATGGCTACACCTTC. Its translation is CAASAGGSYYGYTF.

The chain links TRBV28 to TRBJ2-7; TRBD1 agrees at 10 bases. In germline, CDR1 is MDHEN, CDR2 SYDVKM. V gave up 6 bases and J gave up 0 bases; unmatched junction bases: 5. CDR3 size: 15 residues. CDR3 DNA: TGTGCCAGCAGGAGAGGACAGGGGGTCTCCTACGAGCAGTACTTC. The encoded protein is CASRRGQGVSYEQYF.

The genes are TRBV5-4 and TRBJ1-1; 7 nucleotides agree with TRBD1. V gave up 2 bases and J gave up 5 bases; unmatched junction bases: 9. The CDR3 extends over 15 amino acids. Germline V CDR1 and CDR2: SGHNT, YYREEE (reference sequence). The CDR3 reads CASSLTDRAGTEAFF. The CDR3 DNA is TGTGCCAGCAGCTTAACCGACAGGGCGGGGACTGAAGCTTTCTTT.

The rearrangement uses TRBV28 and TRBJ1-5; 7 nucleotides align to TRBD1. The CDR3 contains 15 residues. Trimming cost V 6 bases and J 3 bases; bases outside gene matches: 8. Germline assignment: CDR1 MDHEN and CDR2 SYDVKM. The CDR3 reads CASRPDRVDNQPQHF. The CDR3 coding sequence is TGTGCCAGCAGACCTGACAGGGTGGACAATCAGCCCCAGCATTTT.

This rearrangement joins TRBV19 to TRBJ1-1; D unresolved. The length of the CDR3 is 14 residues. Trimming left V 4 bases short and J 4 bases short, with 13 bases between. Germline CDR1 reads LNHDA; CDR2 reads SQIVND (reference sequence). The chain's CDR3 is CASSNPRQPTEAFF. CDR3 DNA: TGTGCCAGTAGTAATCCTAGGCAGCCCACTGAAGCTTTCTTT.

The chain links TRBV28 to TRBJ1-2, with 9 bases aligning to TRBD1. The CDR3 sequence is 15 residues long. The ends lost 1 base at V and 8 bases at J; junction bases unmatched: 8. Germline CDR1 MDHEN, CDR2 SYDVKM. As DNA, the CDR3 is TGTGCCAGCAGTTTATCATACAGGGGGCGAGAAGGCTACACCTTC. It codes for CASSLSYRGREGYTF.

CDR3 in amino acids: CASSLSSAGLGNQPQHF. The CDR3 region has the DNA TGTGCCAGCAGTTTGAGTTCTGCGGGGCTCGGCAATCAGCCCCAGCATTTT. V usage is TRBV28 and J usage is TRBJ1-5; TRBD1 is a possible D gene (5 bases). Germline lookup yields CDR1 MDHEN and CDR2 SYDVKM. This CDR3 is built from 17 residues. V gave up 3 bases and J gave up 2 bases, with 17 bases separating them.

The CDR3 sequence: CASSIKTGNQPQHF. The CDR3 DNA sequence: TGTGCCAGTAGTATCAAGACAGGCAATCAGCCCCAGCATTTT. The chain couples TRBV19 to TRBJ1-5; D is possibly TRBD1 (5 bases). This CDR3 is 14 amino acids long. Germline CDR1 reads LNHDA; CDR2 reads SQIVND (reference sequence). Trimming removed 3 bases at V and 2 bases at J, with 8 bases between.

This clone was observed once. This chain connects TRBV7-2 to TRBJ2-5; 14 positions agree with TRBD2. CDR3 length: 16 residues. Per germline, CDR1 SGHTA and CDR2 FQGNSA. J gave up 5 bases and V 5 bases, and 7 bases lay outside the gene matches. CDR3 DNA: TGTGCCAGCAGCAGAGGGACTAGCGGGAGTGGTGAGACCCAGTACTTC. Residues: CASSRGTSGSGETQYF.

This chain uses TRBV6-1 with TRBJ1-4; possibly TRBD1 for D (6 bases). There are 15 residues in the CDR3. V lost 2 bases, J lost 7 bases, and 14 bases lay in between. The germline V gene encodes CDR1 MNHNS and CDR2 SASEGT. Here the CDR3 DNA reads TGTGCCAGCAGTGAAAGGGGGACGGGGAGTGAAAAACTGTTTTTT. This gives the protein CASSERGTGSEKLFF.

J is TRBJ2-2 and V is TRBV19; 16 bases agree with TRBD2. V shed 4 bases, J shed 7 bases, and the junction held 6 bases outside the gene matches. The CDR3 covers 17 residues. Germline V lookup: CDR1 LNHDA, CDR2 SQIVND (reference sequence). In DNA form, the CDR3 reads TGTGCCAGTAGTAGGGGACTAGCGGGAGGGCCGAACGGGGAGCTGTTTTTT. Residues: CASSRGLAGGPNGELFF.

The genes are TRBV19 and TRBJ2-6; 7 bases are a match to TRBD1. The germline gives CDR1 LNHDA, CDR2 SQIVND (reference sequence). With 1 base clipped from V and 0 bases from J, the junction kept 9 bases outside the gene matches. CDR3 length: 19 amino acids. In DNA form, the CDR3 reads TGTGCCAGTAGTATAGGCCCGACAGGGACCCGCTCTGGGGCCAACGTCCTGACTTTC. This sequence encodes CASSIGPTGTRSGANVLTF.

The chain uses TRBV5-6 and TRBJ2-7; TRBD1 is a possible D gene (8 bases). The CDR3 extends over 18 amino acids. V dropped 4 bases and J dropped 7 bases, with 30 bases sitting between them. Germline V lookup: CDR1 SGHDT, CDR2 YYEEEE. The CDR3 DNA reads TGTGCCAGCAGCCTCACCTCAGGGGGCAACCCATTGGGAGGGGAGCAGTACTTC. The encoded protein is CASSLTSGGNPLGGEQYF.